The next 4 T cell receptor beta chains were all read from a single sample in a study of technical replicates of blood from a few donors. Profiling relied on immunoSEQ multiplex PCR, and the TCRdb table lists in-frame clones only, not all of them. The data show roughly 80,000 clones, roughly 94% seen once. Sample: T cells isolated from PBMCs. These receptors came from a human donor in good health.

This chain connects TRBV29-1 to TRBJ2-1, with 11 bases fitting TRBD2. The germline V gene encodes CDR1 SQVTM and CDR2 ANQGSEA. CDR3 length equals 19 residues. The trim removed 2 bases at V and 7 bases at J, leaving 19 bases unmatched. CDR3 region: CSVEFGQSGASGRWNEQFF. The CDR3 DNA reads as TGCAGCGTTGAATTCGGGCAGTCAGGAGCTAGCGGGAGGTGGAATGAGCAGTTCTTC.

The CDR3 is CATSRSLRDIGDNEQFF. The CDR3, as DNA: TGTGCCACCAGCAGATCACTCCGGGACATCGGAGACAATGAGCAGTTCTTC. The V and J genes are TRBV15 and TRBJ2-1, with D possibly TRBD1 on 6 matching bases. Germline loops: CDR1 LNHNV, CDR2 YYDKDF (reference sequence). V was cut by 2 bases and J by 5 bases, with 19 bases left in between. CDR3 length: 17 residues.

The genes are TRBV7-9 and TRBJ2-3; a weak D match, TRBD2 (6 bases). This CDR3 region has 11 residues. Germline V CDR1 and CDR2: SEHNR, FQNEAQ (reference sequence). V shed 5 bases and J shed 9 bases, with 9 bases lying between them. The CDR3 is CASSVGLTQYF. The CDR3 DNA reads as TGTGCCAGCAGCGTTGGACTAACGCAGTATTTT.

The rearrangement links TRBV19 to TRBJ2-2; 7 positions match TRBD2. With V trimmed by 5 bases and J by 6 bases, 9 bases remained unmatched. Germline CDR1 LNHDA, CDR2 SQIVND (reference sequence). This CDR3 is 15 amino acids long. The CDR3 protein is CASSPNRDYSGELFF. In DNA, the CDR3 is TGTGCCAGTAGTCCAAACCGGGACTATTCCGGGGAGCTGTTTTTT.